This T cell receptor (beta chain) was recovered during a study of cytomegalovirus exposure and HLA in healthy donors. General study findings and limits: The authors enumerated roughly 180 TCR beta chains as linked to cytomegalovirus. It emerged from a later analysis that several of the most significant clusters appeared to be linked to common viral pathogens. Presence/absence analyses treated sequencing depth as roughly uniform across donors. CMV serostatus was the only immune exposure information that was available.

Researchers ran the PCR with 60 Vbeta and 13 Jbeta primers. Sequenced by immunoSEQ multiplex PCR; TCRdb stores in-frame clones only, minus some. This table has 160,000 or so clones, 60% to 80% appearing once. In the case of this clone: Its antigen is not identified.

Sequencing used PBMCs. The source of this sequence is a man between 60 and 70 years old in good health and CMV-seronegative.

The CDR3 sequence: CASRQGADTGELFF. The CDR3 DNA reads as TGCGCCAGCAGGCAGGGGGCAGACACCGGGGAGCTGTTTTTT. The chain combines TRBV10-1 with TRBJ2-2; 8 bases map to TRBD1. The trim removed 6 bases at V and 3 bases at J, leaving 3 bases unmatched. The CDR3 is made up of 14 amino acids. From germline, CDR1 is WNHNN and CDR2 SYGVQD (reference sequence).